This TCR beta chain was retrieved from a study of yellow fever vaccine responses in identical twins. One entry per CDR3 protein, called by TCRdb with MiXCR from the RT-PCR reads. The data hold about 18,000 distinct CDR3 sequences, with roughly two thirds observed a single time. In germline, CDR1 is MNHNS, CDR2 SASEGT. V was pared by 3 bases and J by 6 bases, with 2 bases of the junction left unmatched. CDR3 length: 15 amino acids. The sequences come from T cells from blood (PBMCs), unsorted or a sorted subset (not recorded which), collected before or after yellow fever vaccination (not recorded which). The chain links TRBV6-1 to TRBJ2-1, with 13 nucleotides matching TRBD2. The receptor comes from a woman in her late teens or twenties who received the yellow fever vaccine. CDR3 sequence (DNA): TGTGCCAGCAGTGAGACTAGCGGGAGGCCCAATGAGCAGTTCTTC. Protein product: CASSETSGRPNEQFF.